These T cell receptor beta chains were read from a single sample in a study of blood T cell repertoires in COVID-19. Sequencing was performed with immunoSEQ multiplex PCR; in TCRdb, only in-frame clones are kept and a portion is missing. The sample records some 240,000 clones, 65% to 85% being singletons. Sequencing input: PBMCs or T cells enriched from blood (not recorded which). These receptors all come from a man over 45 who had recovered from COVID-19. The CDR3 runs from the conserved cysteine through the conserved F or W. The D gene is left open where the match is weak. Expanded clones are given a class, and other clones once, few, many or no size at all.

clone_size: NA; j_call: TRBJ2-1; v_call: TRBV18; d_call: NA; cdr3_aa: CASSPGPGLTYNEQFF; cdr3_nt: TGTGCCAGCTCACCAGGTCCGGGTCTCACCTACAATGAGCAGTTCTTC
clone_size: few; j_call: TRBJ1-5; v_call: TRBV7-9; d_call: TRBD1; cdr3_aa: CASSPGTGGRNQPQHF; cdr3_nt: TGTGCCAGCAGCCCGGGGACAGGGGGTCGCAATCAGCCCCAGCATTTT
clone_size: NA; j_call: TRBJ1-6; v_call: TRBV7-8; d_call: NA; cdr3_aa: CASSLRGYNSPLHF; cdr3_nt: TGTGCCAGCAGCTTACGCGGTTATAATTCACCCCTCCACTTT
clone_size: NA; j_call: TRBJ1-2; v_call: TRBV6-4; d_call: TRBD1; cdr3_aa: CASSDTGGGYTF; cdr3_nt: TGTGCCAGCAGTGACACAGGGGGTGGCTACACCTTC
clone_size: NA; j_call: TRBJ1-2; v_call: TRBV7-9; d_call: TRBD1; cdr3_aa: CASSLDRGHFYGYGYTF; cdr3_nt: TGTGCCAGCAGCTTAGACAGGGGACACTTTTATGGCTATGGCTACACCTTC
clone_size: NA; j_call: TRBJ1-4; v_call: TRBV5-1; d_call: NA; cdr3_aa: CASSLELSMNEKLFF; cdr3_nt: TGCGCCAGCAGCTTGGAACTATCGATGAATGAAAAACTGTTTTTT
clone_size: NA; j_call: TRBJ2-7; v_call: TRBV7-3; d_call: NA; cdr3_aa: CASSLGSEGYEQYF; cdr3_nt: TGTGCCAGCAGCTTAGGCAGTGAGGGCTACGAGCAGTACTTC
clone_size: NA; j_call: TRBJ2-3; v_call: TRBV9; d_call: TRBD1; cdr3_aa: CASSVGPGNRGSTDTQYF; cdr3_nt: TGTGCCAGCAGCGTAGGACCGGGGAACAGGGGTAGCACAGATACGCAGTATTTT
clone_size: NA; j_call: TRBJ2-2; v_call: TRBV4-1; d_call: TRBD2; cdr3_aa: CASSQGSQGGTGELFF; cdr3_nt: TGCGCCAGCAGCCAAGGTTCCCAGGGAGGGACCGGGGAGCTGTTTTTT
clone_size: NA; j_call: TRBJ1-1; v_call: TRBV9; d_call: NA; cdr3_aa: CASSVGANTEAFF; cdr3_nt: TGTGCCAGCAGCGTAGGAGCGAACACTGAAGCTTTCTTT
clone_size: NA; j_call: TRBJ2-4; v_call: TRBV5-6; d_call: NA; cdr3_aa: CASSAAAAKGSIQYF; cdr3_nt: TGTGCCAGCAGCGCCGCGGCGGCGAAAGGGAGCATTCAGTACTTC
clone_size: NA; j_call: TRBJ2-1; v_call: TRBV11-2; d_call: TRBD2; cdr3_aa: CASRPRGGGYNEQFF; cdr3_nt: TGTGCCAGCAGACCCCGGGGCGGGGGGTATAATGAGCAGTTCTTC
clone_size: NA; j_call: TRBJ2-5; v_call: TRBV4-1; d_call: NA; cdr3_aa: CASSQAPGVTQYF; cdr3_nt: TGCGCCAGCAGCCAAGCCCCGGGGGTGACCCAGTACTTC
clone_size: NA; j_call: TRBJ1-2; v_call: TRBV21-1; d_call: NA; cdr3_aa: CASSTGQSNYGYTF; cdr3_nt: TGTGCCAGCAGCACTGGACAAAGTAACTATGGCTACACCTTC
clone_size: NA; j_call: TRBJ2-7; v_call: TRBV6-1; d_call: NA; cdr3_aa: CASSLVLRGSEQYF; cdr3_nt: TGTGCCAGCAGCCTGGTCCTCCGGGGGAGCGAGCAGTACTTC
clone_size: NA; j_call: TRBJ2-3; v_call: TRBV18; d_call: TRBD2; cdr3_aa: CASSPGAGVTDTQYF; cdr3_nt: TGTGCCAGCTCACCAGGGGCGGGGGTCACAGATACGCAGTATTTT
clone_size: NA; j_call: TRBJ2-5; v_call: TRBV6-5; d_call: TRBD1; cdr3_aa: CASGQGLTMETQYF; cdr3_nt: TGTGCCAGCGGACAGGGTCTCACGATGGAGACCCAGTACTTC
clone_size: NA; j_call: TRBJ2-1; v_call: TRBV23-1; d_call: TRBD1; cdr3_aa: CASSPDRGMLF; cdr3_nt: TGCGCCAGCAGTCCCGACAGGGGAATGCTCTTC
clone_size: NA; j_call: TRBJ2-3; v_call: TRBV7-7; d_call: TRBD2; cdr3_aa: CASSSRGGIDTQYF; cdr3_nt: TGTGCTAGCAGCTCCCGCGGGGGGATAGATACGCAGTATTTT
clone_size: NA; j_call: TRBJ1-2; v_call: TRBV5-5; d_call: NA; cdr3_aa: CASSLEQGGYYGYTF; cdr3_nt: TGTGCCAGCAGCTTGGAACAGGGCGGGTACTATGGCTACACCTTC
clone_size: NA; j_call: TRBJ2-2; v_call: TRBV5-1; d_call: NA; cdr3_aa: CASSTYRANTGELFF; cdr3_nt: TGCGCCAGCAGCACCTACAGGGCTAACACCGGGGAGCTGTTTTTT
clone_size: NA; j_call: TRBJ1-3; v_call: TRBV9; d_call: NA; cdr3_aa: CASSVASRTGNTIYF; cdr3_nt: TGTGCCAGCAGCGTAGCTAGCAGAACTGGAAACACCATATATTTT
clone_size: NA; j_call: TRBJ2-1; v_call: TRBV5-8; d_call: NA; cdr3_aa: CASSSTGYPNEQFF; cdr3_nt: TGTGCCAGCAGCTCTACAGGGTATCCCAATGAGCAGTTCTTC
clone_size: NA; j_call: TRBJ1-5; v_call: TRBV2; d_call: TRBD1; cdr3_aa: CASSVGQGDQPQHF; cdr3_nt: TGTGCCAGCAGTGTGGGACAGGGCGATCAGCCCCAGCATTTT
clone_size: NA; j_call: TRBJ2-7; v_call: TRBV3-1/TRBV3-2; d_call: TRBD1; cdr3_aa: CASSRPGQIYEQYF; cdr3_nt: TGTGCCAGCAGCCGACCGGGACAGATCTACGAGCAGTACTTC
clone_size: once; j_call: TRBJ2-7; v_call: TRBV9; d_call: NA; cdr3_aa: CASSVGTSSSYEQYF; cdr3_nt: TGTGCCAGCAGCGTAGGGACATCCAGCTCCTACGAGCAGTACTTC
clone_size: NA; j_call: TRBJ2-5; v_call: TRBV10-3; d_call: TRBD1; cdr3_aa: CAISRDSQETQYF; cdr3_nt: TGTGCCATCAGTCGGGACAGCCAAGAGACCCAGTACTTC
clone_size: NA; j_call: TRBJ1-4; v_call: TRBV12-3/TRBV12-4; d_call: TRBD1; cdr3_aa: CASSSQGYEKLFF; cdr3_nt: TGTGCCAGCAGTTCACAGGGGTATGAAAAACTGTTTTTT
clone_size: NA; j_call: TRBJ2-2; v_call: TRBV7-3; d_call: TRBD2; cdr3_aa: CASSFSGGANTGELFF; cdr3_nt: TGTGCCAGCAGCTTTAGCGGGGGGGCGAACACCGGGGAGCTGTTTTTT
clone_size: once; j_call: TRBJ2-3; v_call: TRBV2; d_call: NA; cdr3_aa: CATLEGGGSADTQYF; cdr3_nt: TGTGCCACCTTGGAGGGGGGGGGAAGCGCAGATACGCAGTATTTT
clone_size: NA; j_call: TRBJ2-1; v_call: TRBV19; d_call: TRBD2; cdr3_aa: CASTQVAGNLNEQFF; cdr3_nt: TGTGCCAGCACTCAGGTAGCGGGGAACCTCAATGAGCAGTTCTTC
clone_size: NA; j_call: TRBJ2-1; v_call: TRBV5-5; d_call: NA; cdr3_aa: CASSSWGGARNEQFF; cdr3_nt: TGTGCCAGCAGCTCCTGGGGGGGCGCGAGGAATGAGCAGTTCTTC
clone_size: NA; j_call: TRBJ2-7; v_call: TRBV4-1; d_call: NA; cdr3_aa: CASSPQDTTYEQYF; cdr3_nt: TGCGCCAGCAGCCCTCAGGACACCACCTACGAGCAGTACTTC